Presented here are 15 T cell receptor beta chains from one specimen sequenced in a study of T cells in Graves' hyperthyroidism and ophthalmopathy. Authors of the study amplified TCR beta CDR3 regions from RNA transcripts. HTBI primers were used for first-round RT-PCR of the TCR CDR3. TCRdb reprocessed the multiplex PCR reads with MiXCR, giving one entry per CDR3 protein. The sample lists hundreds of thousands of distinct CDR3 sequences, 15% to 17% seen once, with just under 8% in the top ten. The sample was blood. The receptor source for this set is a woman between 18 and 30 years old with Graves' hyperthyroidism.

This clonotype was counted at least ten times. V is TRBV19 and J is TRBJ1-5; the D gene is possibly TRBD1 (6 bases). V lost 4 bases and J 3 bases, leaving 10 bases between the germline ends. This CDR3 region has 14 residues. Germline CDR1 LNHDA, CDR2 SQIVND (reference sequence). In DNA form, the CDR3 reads TGTGCCAGTAGTAGGGCAGGGGCCAATCAGCCCCAGCATTTT. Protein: CASSRAGANQPQHF.

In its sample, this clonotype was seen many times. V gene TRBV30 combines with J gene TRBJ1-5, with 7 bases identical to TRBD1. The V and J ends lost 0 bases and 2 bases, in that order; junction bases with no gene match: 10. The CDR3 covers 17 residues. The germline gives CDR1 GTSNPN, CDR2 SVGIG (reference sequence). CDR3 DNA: TGTGCCTGGAGTGTAGCCCGGACAGGTTTGGGCAATCAGCCCCAGCATTTT. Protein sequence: CAWSVARTGLGNQPQHF. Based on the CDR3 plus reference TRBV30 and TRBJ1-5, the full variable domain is SQTIHQWPATLVQPVGSPLSLECTVEGTSNPNLYWYRQAAGRGLQLLFYSVGIGQISSEVPQNLSASRPQDRQFILSSKKLLLSDSGFYLCAWSVARTGLGNQPQHFGDGTRLSIL.

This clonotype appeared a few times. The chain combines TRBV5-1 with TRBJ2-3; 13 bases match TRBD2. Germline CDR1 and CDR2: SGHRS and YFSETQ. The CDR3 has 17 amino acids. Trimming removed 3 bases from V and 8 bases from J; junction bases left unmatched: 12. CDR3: CASSSPGLAGIGRTQYF. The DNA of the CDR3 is TGCGCCAGCAGCTCACCGGGACTAGCGGGAATAGGGCGTACGCAGTATTTT.

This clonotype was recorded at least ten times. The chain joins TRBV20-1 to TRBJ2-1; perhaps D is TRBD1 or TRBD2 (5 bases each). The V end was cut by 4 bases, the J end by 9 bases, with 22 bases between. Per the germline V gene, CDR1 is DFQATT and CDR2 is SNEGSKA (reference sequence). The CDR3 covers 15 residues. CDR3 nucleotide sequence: TGCAGTGCTAAAGGGACCAGGCACGCCGCTGGTGAGCAGTTCTTC. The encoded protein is CSAKGTRHAAGEQFF.

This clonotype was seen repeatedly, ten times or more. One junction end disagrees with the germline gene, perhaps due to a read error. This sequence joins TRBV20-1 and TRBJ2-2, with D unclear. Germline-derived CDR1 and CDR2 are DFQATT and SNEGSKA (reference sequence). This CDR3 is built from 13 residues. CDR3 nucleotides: TGCAGTGCTAGAGATGGGAACTCCGGGGAGCTGTTTTTT. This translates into CSARDGNSGELFF.

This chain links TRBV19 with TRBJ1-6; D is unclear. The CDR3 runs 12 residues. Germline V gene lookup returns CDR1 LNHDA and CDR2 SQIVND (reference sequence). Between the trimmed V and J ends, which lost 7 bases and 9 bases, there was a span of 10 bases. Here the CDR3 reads CASTAIGSPLHF. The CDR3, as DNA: TGTGCCAGTACGGCAATAGGTTCACCCCTCCACTTT.

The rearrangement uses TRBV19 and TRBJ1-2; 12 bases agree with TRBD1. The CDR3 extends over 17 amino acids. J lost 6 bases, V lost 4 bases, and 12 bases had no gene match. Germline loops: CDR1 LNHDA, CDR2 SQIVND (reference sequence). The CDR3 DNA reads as TGTGCCAGTAGTACGGCCAAGAGGGACAGGGGGCTACATGGCTACACCTTC. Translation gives CASSTAKRDRGLHGYTF.

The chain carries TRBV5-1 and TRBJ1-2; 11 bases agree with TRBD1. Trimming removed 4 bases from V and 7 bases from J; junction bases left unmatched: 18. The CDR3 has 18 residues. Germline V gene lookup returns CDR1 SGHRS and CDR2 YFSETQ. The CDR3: CASSPGGPGQGASRGYTF. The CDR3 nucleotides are TGCGCCAGCAGCCCTGGCGGCCCCGGACAGGGGGCGTCGCGTGGCTACACCTTC. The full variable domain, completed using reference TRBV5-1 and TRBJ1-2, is KAGVTQTPRYLIKTRGQQVTLSCSPISGHRSVSWYQQTPGQGLQFLFEYFSETQRNKGNFPGRFSGRQFSNSRSEMNVSTLELGDSALYLCASSPGGPGQGASRGYTFGSGTRLTVV.

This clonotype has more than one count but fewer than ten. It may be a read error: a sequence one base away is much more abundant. CDR3 loop: CASSYGTNAEAFF. Here the CDR3 DNA reads TGTGCCAGCAGTTACGGGACAAACGCTGAAGCTTTCTTT. The rearrangement joins TRBV6-5 to TRBJ1-1; D is perhaps TRBD1 (6 bases). V was shortened by 2 bases and J by 6 bases, with 10 bases between the two germline ends. The CDR3 extends over 13 amino acids. Germline assignment: CDR1 MNHEY and CDR2 SVGAGI.

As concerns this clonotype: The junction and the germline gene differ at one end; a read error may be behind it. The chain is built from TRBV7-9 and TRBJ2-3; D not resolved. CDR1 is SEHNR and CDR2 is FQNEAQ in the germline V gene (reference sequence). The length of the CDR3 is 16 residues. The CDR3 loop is CAGSLVFGPSTDTQYF. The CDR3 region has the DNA TGTGCCGGCAGCTTAGTTTTCGGGCCTAGCACAGATACGCAGTATTTT.

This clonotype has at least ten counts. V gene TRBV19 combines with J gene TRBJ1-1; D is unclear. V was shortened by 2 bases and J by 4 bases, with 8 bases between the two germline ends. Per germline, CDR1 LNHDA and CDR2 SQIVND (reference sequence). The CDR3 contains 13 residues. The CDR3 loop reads CASSIQVGTEAFF. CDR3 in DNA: TGTGCCAGTAGTATACAGGTCGGCACTGAAGCTTTCTTT.

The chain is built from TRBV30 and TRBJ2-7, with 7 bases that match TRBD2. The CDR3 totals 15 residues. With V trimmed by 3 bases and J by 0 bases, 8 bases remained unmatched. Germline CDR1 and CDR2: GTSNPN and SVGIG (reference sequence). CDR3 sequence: CAWSPGLGDSYEQYF. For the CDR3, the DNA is TGTGCCTGGAGCCCTGGACTAGGGGACTCCTACGAGCAGTACTTC.

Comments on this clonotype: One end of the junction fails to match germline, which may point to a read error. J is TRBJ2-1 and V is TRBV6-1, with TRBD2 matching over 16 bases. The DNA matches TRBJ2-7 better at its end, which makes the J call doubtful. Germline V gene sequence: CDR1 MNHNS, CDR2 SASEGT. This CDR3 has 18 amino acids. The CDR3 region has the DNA TGTACCAGCACGCCGGGACTAGCGGGAGGGCGACCCTACAATGAGCAGTACTTC. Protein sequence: CTSTPGLAGGRPYNEQYF.

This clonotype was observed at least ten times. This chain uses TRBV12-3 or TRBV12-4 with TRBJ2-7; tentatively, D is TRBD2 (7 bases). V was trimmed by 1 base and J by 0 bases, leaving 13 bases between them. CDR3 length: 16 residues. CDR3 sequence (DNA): TGTGCCAGCAGTTTAGGTGGGGGGGCCGACTCCTACGAGCAGTACTTC. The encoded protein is CASSLGGGADSYEQYF.

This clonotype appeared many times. CDR3 sequence reads: CASSEGGAGSNEQFF. The DNA for the CDR3 is TGTGCCAGCAGTGAAGGAGGGGCGGGAAGCAATGAGCAGTTCTTC. The chain joins TRBV2 to TRBJ2-1; D is possibly TRBD2 (6 bases). Germline-derived CDR1 and CDR2 are SNHLY and FYNNEI. This CDR3 is built from 15 residues. V gave up 1 base and J gave up 6 bases, with 13 bases separating them.